The 11 T cell receptor beta chains below come from one sample, sequenced in a study of T cell responses to AZD1222 COVID-19 vaccine. The table came from immunoSEQ multiplex PCR; TCRdb's copy has only in-frame clones and leaves some out. The sample includes under 130,000 clones, more than 75% of them seen just once. Sequences were derived from peripheral blood, sampled on day 0 of AZD1222 vaccination. The source is an adult in good health.

The V gene is TRBV28, the J gene TRBJ1-1; D is uncertain. The CDR3 has 11 amino acids. Per germline, CDR1 MDHEN and CDR2 SYDVKM. The V end lost 8 bases, the J end lost 12 bases, and 16 bases lay between the germline ends. CDR3 DNA: TGTGCCAGCGGGATCCAGGTTACAACTTTCTTT. This codes for CASGIQVTTFF.

This sequence joins TRBV28 and TRBJ2-7; tentatively, D is TRBD1 (6 bases). Germline V CDR1 and CDR2: MDHEN, SYDVKM. Trimming stripped 7 bases from V and 0 bases from J, with 19 bases between. The CDR3 has 16 residues. CDR3 region: CASTWARGLSSYEQYF. The DNA of the CDR3 is TGTGCCAGCACCTGGGCCAGGGGCCTTAGCTCCTACGAGCAGTACTTC.

The chain links TRBV5-1 to TRBJ1-5; perhaps TRBD1 as D (6 bases). CDR3 length: 15 amino acids. Germline CDR1 is SGHRS and CDR2 is YFSETQ. Trimming removed 3 bases at V and 5 bases at J, with 15 bases between. The CDR3 protein is CASSYGGGRDQPQHF. The CDR3 DNA reads as TGCGCCAGCAGCTATGGAGGGGGGCGCGATCAGCCCCAGCATTTT.

This rearrangement joins TRBV5-1 to TRBJ2-1, with TRBD2 matching over 10 bases. The ends lost 3 bases at V and 4 bases at J; junction bases unmatched: 4. This CDR3 region has 15 residues. Germline V gives CDR1 SGHRS, CDR2 YFSETQ. DNA of the CDR3: TGCGCCAGCAGCTCAACTAGCGGGACTTACAATGAGCAGTTCTTC. This encodes CASSSTSGTYNEQFF.

The chain combines TRBV10-3 with TRBJ1-5; D uncertain. The germline V gene has CDR1 ENHRY and CDR2 SYGVKD. This CDR3 spans 14 amino acids. Trimming removed 9 bases at V and 4 bases at J, with 16 bases between. The CDR3 sequence is CAMPNGGTNQPQHF. CDR3 DNA: TGTGCCATGCCCAACGGCGGAACTAATCAGCCCCAGCATTTT.

Only one count was recorded for this clone. The J gene is TRBJ2-1, the V gene TRBV5-1; D may correspond to TRBD1 or TRBD2 (5 bases each). CDR3 size: 12 residues. The germline V gene has CDR1 SGHRS and CDR2 YFSETQ. V shed 5 bases and J shed 5 bases, with 8 bases lying between them. CDR3 in amino acids: CASRPGHNEQFF. CDR3 sequence (DNA): TGCGCCAGCAGACCGGGACACAATGAGCAGTTCTTC.

This chain uses TRBV7-9 with TRBJ1-4, with D perhaps TRBD1 (5 bases). With 5 bases removed from V and 5 bases from J, the gap between germline ends came to 15 bases. Germline values: CDR1 SEHNR, CDR2 FQNEAQ (reference sequence). The CDR3 extends over 15 amino acids. The CDR3 DNA is TGTGCCAGCAGCGCCCGGACGGGGGGAAATGAAAAACTGTTTTTT. Translation gives CASSARTGGNEKLFF. Together with reference TRBV7-9 and TRBJ1-4, the CDR3 gives the full variable domain: DTGVSQNPRHKITKRGQNVTFRCDPISEHNRLYWYRQTLGQGPEFLTYFQNEAQLEKSRLLSDRFSAERPKGSFSTLEIQRTEQGDSAMYLCASSARTGGNEKLFFGSGTQLSVL.

The count of this clone is one. The chain carries TRBV5-1 and TRBJ1-3; TRBD1 aligns across 7 bases. The CDR3 runs to 15 residues. J was trimmed by 0 bases and V by 3 bases; bases with no gene match: 3. In germline, CDR1 is SGHRS, CDR2 YFSETQ. In DNA, the CDR3 is TGCGCCAGCAGCTACGACAGGGACTCTGGAAACACCATATATTTT. Its translation: CASSYDRDSGNTIYF. The whole variable domain, filled in from reference TRBV5-1 and TRBJ1-3, reads KAGVTQTPRYLIKTRGQQVTLSCSPISGHRSVSWYQQTPGQGLQFLFEYFSETQRNKGNFPGRFSGRQFSNSRSEMNVSTLELGDSALYLCASSYDRDSGNTIYFGEGSWLTVV.

The rearrangement links TRBV28 to TRBJ1-5; 8 bases map to TRBD1. The CDR3 runs to 17 residues. The V gene's germline CDR1 is MDHEN and CDR2 SYDVKM. J was trimmed by 1 base and V by 0 bases; bases with no gene match: 5. CDR3 DNA sequence: TGTGCCAGCAGTTTATGGGGCGGACAGGGAAGCAATCAGCCCCAGCATTTT. Protein: CASSLWGGQGSNQPQHF.

The chain carries TRBV2 and TRBJ1-2, with D possibly matching TRBD1 (6 bases). Per the germline V gene, CDR1 is SNHLY and CDR2 is FYNNEI. CDR3 size: 17 residues. Trimming took off 6 bases at V and 4 bases at J, with 24 bases between the two ends. The CDR3 loop is CASRGDTLNRVAYGYTF. CDR3 sequence (DNA): TGTGCCAGCAGGGGGGACACACTCAACCGGGTGGCCTATGGCTACACCTTC.

This chain joins TRBV6-5 and TRBJ1-2; the D is unclear. The CDR3 covers 15 residues. Germline-derived CDR1 and CDR2 are MNHEY and SVGAGI. V was cut by 6 bases and J by 5 bases, with 19 bases left in between. CDR3 DNA: TGTGCCAGCAGCTACGGGATTCTCGGATATTATGGCTACACCTTC. This sequence encodes CASSYGILGYYGYTF.